This T cell receptor beta chain was identified in a study of STAT5B mutations in CD4+ large granular lymphocyte leukemia. This was a survey-level run. TCRdb's copy holds only in-frame clones and misses some; the assay was immunoSEQ multiplex PCR. The table records about 20,000 clones, 78% of them present only once. Regarding the study as a whole: CD4-sorted patient repertoires seemed more clonal than healthy CD4+ repertoires.

A note on this clone: Its antigen is still unknown.

This CDR3 comprises 17 residues. V dropped 3 bases and J dropped 1; count of bases not matched to a gene: 8. The germline gives CDR1 SGHAT, CDR2 FQNNGV. The sequencing sample was made of CD4+ T cells from blood buffy coats. V and J are TRBV11-2 and TRBJ2-3; TRBD2 matches at 9 bases. The TCR sequence derives from a human donor in good health. The chain's CDR3 is CASSLGVAGVGTDTQYF. The CDR3 nucleotides read TGTGCCAGCAGCTTGGGAGTAGCGGGAGTGGGCACAGATACGCAGTATTTT.